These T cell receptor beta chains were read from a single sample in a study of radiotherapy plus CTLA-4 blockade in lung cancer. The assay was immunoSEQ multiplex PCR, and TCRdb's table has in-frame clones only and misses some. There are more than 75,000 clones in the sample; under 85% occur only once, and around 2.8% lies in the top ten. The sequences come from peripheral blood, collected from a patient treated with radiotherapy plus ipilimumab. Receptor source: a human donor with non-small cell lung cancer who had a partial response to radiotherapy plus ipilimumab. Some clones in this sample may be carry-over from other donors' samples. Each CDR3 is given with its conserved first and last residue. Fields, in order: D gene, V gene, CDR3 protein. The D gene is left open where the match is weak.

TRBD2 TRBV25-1 CASSGGGTYEQYF
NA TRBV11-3 CASSLYRNTEAFF
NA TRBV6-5 CASSFTSFRYNEQFF
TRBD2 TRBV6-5 CASSSGGAETQYF
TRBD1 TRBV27 CASSFRDRASEQYF
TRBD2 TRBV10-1 CARAGLAGNNEQFF
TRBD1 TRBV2 CASSGQGKDNSPLHF
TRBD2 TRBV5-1 CASSLGPSGRSGNEQFF
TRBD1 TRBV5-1 CASSPGQGTGEAFF
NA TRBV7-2 CASSLVSSDEQYF
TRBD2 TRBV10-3 CAISGPTSGSNEQFF
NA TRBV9 CASSVVSLTGELFF
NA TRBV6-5 CASSIRRISEQFF
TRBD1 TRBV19 CASSDRGRGYGYTF
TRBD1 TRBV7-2 CASSPRQGSVVAFF
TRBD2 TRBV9 CASSKSWGGYEQYF
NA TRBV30 CAWSVGRDYGYTF
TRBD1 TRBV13 CASSSTGSSYEQYF
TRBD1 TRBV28 CASSPQGKGTGELFF
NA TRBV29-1 CSVDGLLGSGEAFF
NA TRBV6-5 CASSYSKQMNIQYF
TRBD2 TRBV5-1 CASSLGRGGQYF
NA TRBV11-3 CASSSTAYGETQYF
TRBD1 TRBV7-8 CASSAYRGPRGVQPQHF
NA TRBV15 CATSIGRDISYEQYF
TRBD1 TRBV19 CASSIAGTGPGKLFF
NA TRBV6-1 CASSGMAGLYGYTF
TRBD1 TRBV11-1 CASSPGTGGQETQYF
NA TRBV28 CASSPLVPKGYTF
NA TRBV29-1 CSVVRSGFNTEAFF
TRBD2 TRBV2 CASSKGTRSEQFF
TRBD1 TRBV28 CASSFAAGGINYGYTF
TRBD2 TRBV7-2 CASSLMSGLAGAGTQYF
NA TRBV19 CASSPKRSGANSPLHF
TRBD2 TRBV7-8 CASSARRTLAGGFNEQFF
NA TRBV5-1 CASSPTPDYTDTQYF